Listed here are 9 T cell receptor beta chains from one sample, sequenced in a study of OX40 agonist ivuxolimab in advanced cancers. The assay was immunoSEQ multiplex PCR, and TCRdb's table has in-frame clones only and misses some. The sample records around 60,000 clones, about 89% being singletons. The sample consisted of CD4+ or CD8+ T cells sorted from blood, taken in a trial of the OX40 agonist ivuxolimab. These receptors all stem from an adult with an advanced solid tumor such as melanoma, head and neck, liver or kidney cancer.

The CDR3 DNA reads as TGTGCCAGCAGTGCGGGACAGGGGTGGAATGAGCAGTTCTTC. Protein: CASSAGQGWNEQFF. This sequence joins TRBV25-1 and TRBJ2-1; 10 bases match TRBD1. The J segment lost 7 bases and the V segment lost 4 bases, leaving 4 bases of the junction unmatched. The germline V gene encodes CDR1 MGHDK and CDR2 SYGVNS. CDR3 length: 14 amino acids.

The J gene is TRBJ1-1, the V gene TRBV5-1, with 7 positions matching TRBD1. The germline CDR1 and CDR2 sequences are SGHRS and YFSETQ. The V gene end was trimmed by 3 bases and the J gene end by 2 bases; junction bases not matched to a gene: 7. The CDR3 is 15 amino acids. The chain's CDR3 is CASSSPGTENTEAFF. For the CDR3, the DNA is TGCGCCAGCAGCTCCCCCGGGACAGAAAACACTGAAGCTTTCTTT.

This chain links TRBV4-2 with TRBJ2-1; no clear D. The CDR3 runs to 13 residues. CDR1 and CDR2 from the germline V gene are LGHNA and YNFKEQ. V dropped 4 bases and J dropped 8 bases, with 12 bases sitting between them. CDR3 nucleotide sequence: TGTGCCAGCAGCCCGCTTACTTGGGATGAGCAGTTCTTC. Translating it yields CASSPLTWDEQFF.

The gene calls are TRBV4-3 and TRBJ1-5; D is perhaps TRBD1 (5 bases). The germline V and J ends were trimmed by 0 bases and 6 bases, with 12 bases remaining between them. This CDR3 region has 15 residues. Germline V CDR1 and CDR2: LGHNA, YSLEER. CDR3 in DNA: TGCGCCAGCAGCCAAGATTGGGGACTTTTTCAGCCCCAGCATTTT. This translates into CASSQDWGLFQPQHF.

The rearrangement joins TRBV2 to TRBJ2-1, with D possibly matching TRBD1 (5 bases). The CDR3 runs 11 residues. V shed 6 bases and J shed 15 bases, with 15 bases lying between them. The germline V gene encodes CDR1 SNHLY and CDR2 FYNNEI. The CDR3 loop is CASSVQVMPFF. CDR3 DNA sequence: TGTGCCAGCAGCGTACAGGTTATGCCGTTCTTC.

In this sample, this clone turned up once. This chain joins TRBV5-1 and TRBJ2-5, with 8 bases that match TRBD2. J lost 5 bases, V lost 0 bases, and 6 bases had no gene match. Germline V CDR1 and CDR2: SGHRS, YFSETQ. The CDR3 is made up of 15 amino acids. CDR3 DNA: TGCGCCAGCAGCTTGGGGGGGACTAGTGGGGAGACCCAGTACTTC. Encoded protein: CASSLGGTSGETQYF.

The gene calls are TRBV5-8 and TRBJ1-1; D uncertain. Germline assignment: CDR1 SGHTS and CDR2 YDEGEE. CDR3 length: 13 residues. Trimming took 2 bases from V and 3 from J, leaving 8 bases between them. The CDR3 DNA follows: TGTGCCAGCAGCTTAGCGGGGTACACTGAAGCTTTCTTT. As protein: CASSLAGYTEAFF.

Here the CDR3 reads CASSLVRGTGELFF. The DNA for the CDR3 is TGTGCCAGCAGCTTAGTCAGGGGCACCGGGGAGCTGTTTTTT. This rearrangement joins TRBV11-3 to TRBJ2-2; possibly TRBD1 for D (6 bases). Trimming removed 1 base at V and 4 bases at J, with 7 bases between. CDR1 and CDR2 (germline): SGHNT, YENEEA. CDR3 length: 14 residues.

The chain employs TRBV6-1 and TRBJ2-5, with D perhaps TRBD2 (6 bases). Germline V gives CDR1 MNHNS, CDR2 SASEGT. V was shortened by 4 bases and J by 7 bases, with 13 bases between the two germline ends. The CDR3 loop spans 13 amino acids. The CDR3 sequence: CASSVTGEGTQYF. The CDR3 nucleotides are TGTGCCAGCAGTGTCACGGGAGAGGGGACCCAGTACTTC.